Below are 15 T cell receptor beta chains sequenced from a single sample in a study of human T cells and chemical hapten exposure. Documented time point: patch test 1, 2 weeks after DPC sensitization. Treatment noted: therapeutic diphenylcyclopropenone sensitization with weekly scalp DPC. MiXCR, run by TCRdb on the RACE reads, gives a single entry per CDR3 protein. The sample records about 120,000 distinct CDR3 sequences, 12% being singletons. Material: whole blood, obtained in connection with sensitization to the hapten diphenylcyclopropenone (DPC). Receptors were obtained from a woman in her 50s with alopecia areata. Some clones in this sample may be carry-over from other donors' samples.

The chain couples TRBV18 to TRBJ2-3; the match to TRBD2 covers 11 bases. V was pared by 6 bases and J by 2 bases, with 7 bases of the junction left unmatched. The CDR3 is made up of 16 amino acids. Germline values: CDR1 KGHSH, CDR2 LQKENI. DNA of the CDR3: TGTGCCAGCTCCAGGGGGACTAGCGGATACACAGATACGCAGTATTTT. This translates into CASSRGTSGYTDTQYF.

This clonotype has at least ten counts. A junction end diverges from the germline sequence, so it may reflect a read error. This chain connects TRBV4-2 to TRBJ2-5; 7 bases map to TRBD1. Per the germline V gene, CDR1 is LGHNA and CDR2 is YNFKEQ. This CDR3 region has 14 residues. CDR3 residues: CASSQVGSRQGWDF. The CDR3 region has the DNA TGTGCCAGCAGCCAAGTTGGGAGTAGACAGGGCTGGGACTTC.

V usage is TRBV20-1 and J usage is TRBJ1-2; D call uncertain. CDR1 and CDR2 (germline): DFQATT, SNEGSKA (reference sequence). This CDR3 region has 12 residues. The V and J ends lost 1 base and 6 bases respectively, with 9 bases between them. CDR3 in DNA: TGCAGTGCTAGAGTTAACGTTGATGGCTACACCTTC. It codes for CSARVNVDGYTF.

This clonotype was counted many times. The chain recombines TRBV29-1 with TRBJ2-5; perhaps TRBD1 as D (5 bases). The CDR3 is made up of 12 amino acids. The V gene's germline CDR1 is SQVTM and CDR2 ANQGSEA. Trimming took 6 bases from V and 1 from J, leaving 9 bases between them. CDR3 loop: CSVDSFQETQYF. CDR3 bases: TGCAGCGTCGACAGCTTCCAAGAGACCCAGTACTTC.

This clonotype has at least ten counts. CDR3 sequence: CASSIQTGPLYGYTF. CDR3 DNA sequence: TGTGCCAGTAGTATACAGACAGGACCCCTCTATGGCTACACCTTC. V is TRBV19 and J is TRBJ1-2; TRBD1 might be the D (6 bases). V gave up 2 bases and J gave up 4 bases, with 14 bases separating them. The CDR3 is 15 residues long. Per germline, CDR1 LNHDA and CDR2 SQIVND (reference sequence).

The rearrangement uses TRBV3-1 and TRBJ1-1; D remains ambiguous. The V gene lost 3 bases and the J gene lost 6 bases, with 11 bases spanning the gap. Germline loops: CDR1 LGHDT, CDR2 YNNKEL (reference sequence). The CDR3 length is 13 residues. The CDR3 here is CASSQTLTAEAFF. CDR3 coding DNA: TGTGCCAGCAGCCAGACACTGACCGCTGAAGCTTTCTTT.

The sample holds many counts of this clonotype. The V call is TRBV28, the J call TRBJ2-7; D assignment may be TRBD1 or TRBD2 (5 bases each). Germline V CDR1 and CDR2: MDHEN, SYDVKM. Trimming shortened V by 9 bases and J by 0 bases, and 24 bases separated the two germline ends. This CDR3 has 17 amino acids. The CDR3 coding sequence is TGTGCCAGTTTAACCGGACCATCGGGACGGCGCTCCTACGAGCAGTACTTC. Amino acid sequence: CASLTGPSGRRSYEQYF.

This clonotype appeared a few times. The V gene is TRBV24-1, the J gene TRBJ2-3, with 11 bases fitting TRBD2. From germline, CDR1 is KGHDR and CDR2 SFDVKD. The trim removed 5 bases at V and 3 bases at J, leaving 6 bases unmatched. The CDR3 covers 16 residues. CDR3 DNA sequence: TGTGCCACCAGTGTTCCGACTAGCGGGGAGACAGATACGCAGTATTTT. Translated: CATSVPTSGETDTQYF.

This clonotype was detected only a few times. The J gene is TRBJ1-4, the V gene TRBV5-1; possibly TRBD1 for D (6 bases). The germline V gene encodes CDR1 SGHRS and CDR2 YFSETQ. This CDR3 is built from 15 residues. V shed 0 bases and J shed 0 bases, with 6 bases lying between them. The CDR3 sequence: CASSLDRATNEKLFF. The CDR3, as DNA: TGCGCCAGCAGCTTGGACAGGGCAACTAATGAAAAACTGTTTTTT.

In this sample, this clonotype turned up many times. This chain joins TRBV2 and TRBJ2-1, with D maybe TRBD2 (6 bases). Germline V gene data show CDR1 as SNHLY and CDR2 as FYNNEI. V was trimmed by 6 bases and J by 4 bases, leaving 13 bases between them. The CDR3 extends over 14 amino acids. The CDR3, as DNA: TGTGCCAGCAGAGGAGGGACTTCATACAATGAGCAGTTCTTC. It codes for CASRGGTSYNEQFF.

This clonotype was detected ten times or more. V gene TRBV11-1 combines with J gene TRBJ2-1; the match to TRBD2 covers 13 bases. Trimming at V came to 4 bases and at J to 7 bases, leaving 4 bases not matched to a gene. The germline gives CDR1 SGHAT, CDR2 FQDESV (reference sequence). The CDR3 has 15 amino acids. In DNA, the CDR3 is TGTGCCAGCAGCTCGGGACTAGCGGGGCAAAATGAGCAGTTCTTC. Translation: CASSSGLAGQNEQFF.

V and J are TRBV6-6 and TRBJ1-2; tentatively, D is TRBD1 (5 bases). Germline loops: CDR1 MNHNY, CDR2 SVGAGI (reference sequence). With 6 bases removed from V and 6 bases from J, the gap between germline ends came to 14 bases. The CDR3 spans 13 residues. The DNA of the CDR3 is TGTGCCAGCAGGCCGGGGGGAGCGGATGGCTACACCTTC. This gives the protein CASRPGGADGYTF.

This clonotype appeared a few times. V usage is TRBV6-5 and J usage is TRBJ2-1, with D unresolved. Germline assignment: CDR1 MNHEY and CDR2 SVGAGI. V was pared by 4 bases and J by 8 bases, with 9 bases between. The CDR3 totals 12 residues. CDR3 protein: CASSFSFHEQFF. The CDR3 DNA is TGTGCCAGCAGTTTTAGCTTTCATGAGCAGTTCTTC.

This clonotype came up many times. The rearrangement joins TRBV6-5 to TRBJ2-2, with unresolved D. V shed 1 base and J shed 3 bases, with 0 bases lying between them. Germline CDR1 MNHEY, CDR2 SVGAGI. The CDR3 has 12 residues. The CDR3 spells CASSYYTGELFF. The CDR3 DNA sequence: TGTGCCAGCAGTTACTACACCGGGGAGCTGTTTTTT.

Only a few counts were recorded for this clonotype. The chain has TRBV3-1 and TRBJ1-2; D call uncertain. CDR1 and CDR2 (germline): LGHDT, YNNKEL (reference sequence). The CDR3 has 11 residues. The V end was cut by 2 bases, the J end by 4 bases, with 2 bases between. CDR3 residues: CASSQRYGYTF. The CDR3 nucleotides read TGTGCCAGCAGCCAACGCTATGGCTACACCTTC.